The next 15 T cell receptor beta chains were all read from a single sample in a study of blood T cell repertoires in COVID-19. Data came from immunoSEQ multiplex PCR; TCRdb stores just in-frame clones and leaves some out. Of just under 40,000 clones listed, about 94% are singletons. Sequencing was carried out using peripheral blood. These receptors all stem from a human donor with active COVID-19. The donor label of this sample is uncertain.

The V and J genes are TRBV4-1 and TRBJ1-5, with D possibly TRBD1 on 6 matching bases. The V and J ends lost 2 bases and 10 bases respectively, with 12 bases between them. The germline V gene encodes CDR1 MGHRA and CDR2 YSYEKL. CDR3 size: 13 residues. CDR3 sequence (DNA): TGCGCCAGCAGCCAACCACCAGGGGTCCCCCAGCATTTT. Residues: CASSQPPGVPQHF.

The table lists this clone with a few counts. This chain links TRBV5-4 with TRBJ1-2, with 7 bases lining up with TRBD1. Germline V gives CDR1 SGHNT, CDR2 YYREEE (reference sequence). The CDR3 spans 13 residues. V shed 4 bases, J shed 7 bases, and the junction held 7 bases outside the gene matches. CDR3 region: CASSPRQGSGYTF. CDR3 nucleotide sequence: TGTGCCAGCAGCCCCCGACAGGGTTCTGGCTACACCTTC. The whole variable domain, filled in from reference TRBV5-4 and TRBJ1-2, reads ETGVTQSPTHLIKTRGQQVTLRCSSQSGHNTVSWYQQALGQGPQFIFQYYREEENGRGNFPPRFSGLQFPNYSSELNVNALELDDSALYLCASSPRQGSGYTFGSGTRLTVV.

The chain employs TRBV5-3 and TRBJ1-4, with a tentative D call TRBD1 (5 bases). TRBV5-3 is annotated as an ORF whose role is uncertain. V lost 4 bases to trimming and J lost 4 bases, with 14 bases between them. The CDR3 is 15 residues long. The CDR3 sequence is CARSSETEVNEKLFF. The CDR3 DNA reads as TGTGCCAGAAGCAGCGAGACAGAAGTTAATGAAAAACTGTTTTTT.

V is TRBV6-5 and J is TRBJ1-6, with D perhaps TRBD1 (6 bases). The CDR3 totals 15 residues. Between the trimmed V and J ends, which lost 8 bases and 6 bases, there was a span of 17 bases. CDR1 and CDR2 from the germline V gene are MNHEY and SVGAGI. The CDR3 is CASRAGGGLNSPLHF. CDR3 DNA: TGTGCCAGCCGCGCCGGGGGGGGGCTTAATTCACCCCTCCACTTT.

This clone was detected a few times. The J gene is TRBJ2-2, the V gene TRBV29-1; TRBD1 matches 8 bases. The V gene end was trimmed by 6 bases and the J gene end by 4 bases; junction bases not matched to a gene: 7. This CDR3 comprises 14 residues. Germline lookup yields CDR1 SQVTM and CDR2 ANQGSEA. This chain's CDR3 is CSVGQGWGTGELFF. Here the CDR3 DNA reads TGCAGCGTAGGACAGGGTTGGGGCACCGGGGAGCTGTTTTTT.

The chain uses TRBV3-1 (or the pseudogene TRBV3-2) and TRBJ1-3; possibly TRBD1 for D (6 bases). The germline V gene encodes CDR1 LGHDT and CDR2 YNNKEL (reference sequence). The CDR3 sequence is 15 residues long. Trimming left V 2 bases short and J 9 bases short, with 17 bases between. This CDR3 reads CASSQPGKGETTIYF. The CDR3 nucleotides read TGTGCCAGCAGCCAACCGGGAAAGGGGGAGACCACCATATATTTT.

This chain joins TRBV7-9 and TRBJ2-3, with 7 bases aligning to TRBD2. CDR3 size: 16 residues. Losses at the gene ends were 5 bases for V and 3 bases for J; bases not matched to a gene: 11. Germline CDR1 and CDR2: SEHNR and FQNEAQ (reference sequence). CDR3 in DNA: TGTGCCAGCAGCCGTGTGGCTAGCGGCACTACAGATACGCAGTATTTT. Its translation: CASSRVASGTTDTQYF.

Here the CDR3 reads CASSANAGDGYTF. CDR3 DNA: TGTGCCAGCAGCGCCAACGCGGGGGATGGCTACACCTTC. This sequence joins TRBV12-3 or TRBV12-4 and TRBJ1-2; TRBD1 might be the D (5 bases). The V end lost 6 bases, the J end lost 6 bases, and 14 bases lay between the germline ends. The CDR3 loop spans 13 amino acids.

The CDR3 coding sequence is TGTGCCACCAGCAGAGAGCTAACAGGGGTGAATTCACCCCTCCACTTT. Translated: CATSRELTGVNSPLHF. J is TRBJ1-6 and V is TRBV15; 7 bases are a match to TRBD1. Trimming at V came to 0 bases and at J to 7 bases, leaving 6 bases not matched to a gene. The CDR3 runs 16 residues. Germline CDR1 is LNHNV and CDR2 is YYDKDF (reference sequence). The complete variable domain, with remaining parts taken from reference TRBV15 and TRBJ1-6, reads DAMVIQNPRYQVTQFGKPVTLSCSQTLNHNVMYWYQQKSSQAPKLLFHYYDKDFNNEADTPDNFQSRRPNTSFCFLDIRSPGLGDTAMYLCATSRELTGVNSPLHFGNGTRLTVT.

V usage is TRBV9 and J usage is TRBJ2-1; TRBD2 agrees at 12 bases. CDR1 and CDR2 (germline): SGDLS, YYNGEE. The CDR3 consists of 15 residues. J gave up 9 bases and V 4 bases, and 8 bases lay outside the gene matches. CDR3 nucleotides: TGTGCCAGCAGCCTTACTAGCGGGAGGACCCCTGAGCAGTTCTTC. Translating it yields CASSLTSGRTPEQFF. Based on the CDR3 plus reference TRBV9 and TRBJ2-1, the full variable domain is DSGVTQTPKHLITATGQRVTLRCSPRSGDLSVYWYQQSLDQGLQFLIQYYNGEERAKGNILERFSAQQFPDLHSELNLSSLELGDSALYFCASSLTSGRTPEQFFGPGTRLTVL.

The chain employs TRBV19 and TRBJ1-5; 9 bases agree with TRBD1. This CDR3 is built from 12 residues. CDR1 and CDR2 (germline): LNHDA, SQIVND (reference sequence). The V segment lost 0 bases and the J segment 16 bases; nucleotides outside the gene matches: 4. For the CDR3, the DNA is TGTGCCAGTAGTATAGAGGGACAGGGTGGACATTTT. Protein: CASSIEGQGGHF.

V is TRBV6-1 and J is TRBJ2-7, with D possibly being TRBD2 (5 bases). Germline V gene data show CDR1 as MNHNS and CDR2 as SASEGT. The V and J ends lost 2 bases and 7 bases respectively, with 18 bases between them. The CDR3 length is 15 residues. In DNA, the CDR3 is TGTGCCAGCAGTGAATGGAGGACCCGACGTATGGAGCAGTACTTC. Translating gives CASSEWRTRRMEQYF.

The J gene is TRBJ2-7, the V gene TRBV6-6; 7 nucleotides match TRBD2. The CDR3 runs to 15 residues. V trimming: 2 bases; J trimming: 0 bases; junction bases outside the gene matches: 4. Germline V gene lookup returns CDR1 MNHNY and CDR2 SVGAGI (reference sequence). CDR3 sequence reads: CASSYGRGSSYEQYF. CDR3 in DNA: TGTGCCAGCAGTTACGGGCGGGGGAGCTCCTACGAGCAGTACTTC.

This clone was detected once. J is TRBJ1-6 and V is TRBV28; a weak D match, TRBD1 (5 bases). This CDR3 spans 13 amino acids. Trimming left V 1 base short and J 12 bases short, with 10 bases between. Per the germline V gene, CDR1 is MDHEN and CDR2 is SYDVKM. The CDR3 DNA sequence: TGTGCCAGCAGTTTATTACAGGCCGTACCCCTCCACTTT. Its translation is CASSLLQAVPLHF.

The chain is built from TRBV14 and TRBJ1-1, with D possibly being TRBD1 (5 bases). The CDR3 spans 17 residues. V lost 2 bases to trimming and J lost 0 bases, with 16 bases between them. Germline CDR1 reads SGHDN; CDR2 reads FVKESK. The CDR3 DNA reads TGTGCCAGCAGCCAACCCGGAGGGGTTCGCGTGAACACTGAAGCTTTCTTT. This gives the protein CASSQPGGVRVNTEAFF.